This T cell receptor (beta chain) is from a study of blood T cell repertoires in COVID-19. For the study at large: Acute-phase and convalescent COVID-19 samples originated in the United States, Italy and Spain. Sources were T cells, B-cell-depleted T cells, or PBMCs; the material itself was cDNA or gDNA.

Original processing methods: Estimates of nucleated cell counts were drawn from the amplification of reference gene primers. Clones were sequenced by immunoSEQ multiplex PCR, and TCRdb holds only the in-frame ones, with some missing. For V, J and clone size, that table is used; D and trimming come from the DNA. The sample carries about 180,000 clones, roughly nine tenths recorded once. This CDR3 spans 16 amino acids. Germline V CDR1 and CDR2: LNHNV, YYDKDF (reference sequence). Trimming removed 3 bases at V and 0 bases at J, with 13 bases between. The sequencing input was peripheral blood. The receptor's source is a man in his 70s with active or convalescent COVID-19. The V call is TRBV15, the J call TRBJ2-3, with D maybe TRBD2 (6 bases). DNA for the CDR3: TGTGCCACCAGCAGGGAGTGGGGGACTAGCACAGATACGCAGTATTTT. It yields the protein CATSREWGTSTDTQYF.